Presented here are 25 T cell receptor beta chains from one specimen sequenced in a study of blood T cells in healthy people across ages. A sample-barcoded 5' primer and a J-beta primer mix were used in a second PCR of roughly 7 to 11 cycles. TCRdb reprocessed the 5' RACE reads with MiXCR, giving one entry per CDR3 protein. The sample records about 780,000 distinct CDR3 sequences, around 25% being singletons. The data also belong to a second study, concerning T cells of mothers and their children.

The sequenced sample consisted of blood. The receptors here all came from a boy aged 5-17 years in good health.

This clonotype has ten or more counts. The chain is built from TRBV7-8 and TRBJ2-3, with 12 nucleotides matching TRBD2. The germline V gene has CDR1 SGHVS and CDR2 FQNEAQ. The J segment lost 6 bases and the V segment lost 5 bases, leaving 3 bases of the junction unmatched. The CDR3 is made up of 14 amino acids. CDR3 sequence: CASSLGTSGDTQYF. The CDR3 bases are TGTGCCAGCAGCCTGGGGACTAGCGGGGATACGCAGTATTTT.

V is TRBV7-2 and J is TRBJ1-2; D is perhaps TRBD1 (6 bases). The ends were cut back, 6 bases at V and 6 bases at J, with 23 bases in the middle. Germline V CDR1 and CDR2: SGHTA, FQGNSA. The CDR3 loop spans 16 amino acids. CDR3 in amino acids: CASSFDSTGYQNGYTF. The CDR3 DNA follows: TGTGCCAGCAGTTTTGACTCGACAGGATACCAAAATGGCTACACCTTC.

To note about this clonotype: Sequence at one end of the junction differs from germline and may be a read error. The rearrangement joins TRBV7-6 to TRBJ2-5; 7 bases map to TRBD1. This CDR3 contains 14 residues. CDR1 is SGHVS and CDR2 is FNYEAQ in the germline V gene. Here the CDR3 reads CSSSLVAGGGTQYF. The CDR3 DNA is TGTTCCAGCAGCTTAGTAGCAGGGGGTGGGACCCAGTACTTC.

This chain joins TRBV20-1 and TRBJ1-4, with 9 bases that match TRBD1. From germline, CDR1 is DFQATT and CDR2 SNEGSKA (reference sequence). The CDR3 is made up of 15 amino acids. Germline trimming cut 0 bases from V and 5 bases from J; bases unmatched to any gene: 4. The chain's CDR3 is CSARDRDRENEKLFF. The CDR3 region has the DNA TGCAGTGCTAGAGATAGGGACAGGGAAAATGAAAAACTGTTTTTT.

This clonotype was seen a handful of times. The chain has TRBV12-3 or TRBV12-4 and TRBJ1-2; no definite D call. V was shortened by 10 bases and J by 4 bases, with 13 bases between the two germline ends. The CDR3 sequence is 12 residues long. CDR3 sequence (DNA): TGTGCCACCTCAATGGCACTCTATGGCTACACCTTC. Encoded protein: CATSMALYGYTF.

This clonotype has more than one count but fewer than ten. This chain connects TRBV29-1 to TRBJ2-1; D gene ambiguous. The CDR3 has 14 amino acids. The germline V and J ends were trimmed by 6 bases and 5 bases, with 17 bases remaining between them. Germline V gives CDR1 SQVTM, CDR2 ANQGSEA. Here the CDR3 reads CSVVPSQAHNEQFF. The CDR3 nucleotides read TGCAGCGTCGTTCCGTCGCAGGCACACAATGAGCAGTTCTTC.

The chain is built from TRBV11-1 and TRBJ2-7; D gene unclear. This CDR3 is 12 amino acids long. Trimming took off 7 bases at V and 6 bases at J, with 13 bases between the two ends. Looked up from germline, CDR1 is SGHAT and CDR2 is FQDESV (reference sequence). CDR3 DNA: TGTGCCAGCATATCCCCGAAGGGCGAGCAGTACTTC. It specifies CASISPKGEQYF.

V is TRBV7-6 and J is TRBJ2-5; perhaps TRBD2 as D (6 bases). Looked up from germline, CDR1 is SGHVS and CDR2 is FNYEAQ. This CDR3 contains 13 residues. V shed 1 base and J shed 11 bases, with 14 bases lying between them. CDR3 DNA sequence: TGTGCCAGCAGCTTAGAGGGACTTACTGAGCAGTACTTC. It yields the protein CASSLEGLTEQYF.

The rearrangement joins TRBV5-1 to TRBJ2-5, with D possibly matching TRBD2 (6 bases). The end of the DNA is better explained by TRBJ2-7, so the J call may be wrong. The CDR3 runs to 14 residues. Germline V CDR1 and CDR2: SGHRS, YFSETQ. The CDR3: CASSFRGMGHEQYF. The CDR3 coding sequence is TGCGCCAGCAGCTTTCGGGGGATGGGTCACGAGCAGTACTTC.

The rearrangement uses TRBV7-9 and TRBJ2-1, with unresolved D. The germline V gene has CDR1 SEHNR and CDR2 FQNEAQ (reference sequence). V lost 3 bases, J lost 2 bases, and 11 bases lay in between. CDR3 size: 15 residues. The CDR3 DNA follows: TGTGCCAGCAGCTTCCCGAGTCAAACCTACAATGAGCAGTTCTTC. This encodes CASSFPSQTYNEQFF.

The rearrangement links TRBV29-1 to TRBJ1-2; D is possibly TRBD1 (6 bases). Trimming stripped 3 bases from V and 12 bases from J, with 14 bases between. The CDR3 contains 11 residues. Per germline, CDR1 SQVTM and CDR2 ANQGSEA. The CDR3 DNA sequence: TGCAGCGTTGAGTCGAGGGGGGGCCACACCTTC. It specifies CSVESRGGHTF.

V and J are TRBV12-3 or TRBV12-4 and TRBJ1-2; 11 nucleotides align to TRBD1. The CDR3 runs 16 residues. V trimming: 6 bases; J trimming: 4 bases; junction bases outside the gene matches: 10. The CDR3 nucleotides read TGTGCCAGCAGCAATGGGGACAGGGGGTTGGTCTATGGCTACACCTTC. It yields the protein CASSNGDRGLVYGYTF.

For this clonotype: At one end the junction does not follow the germline gene, possibly because of a read error. CDR3 coding DNA: TGTGCTAGCAGCTTACCCGGGAGGGTGGATGGCTACACCTTC. Translated: CASSLPGRVDGYTF. V usage is TRBV7-9 and J usage is TRBJ1-2; no clear D. The CDR3 is 14 amino acids. CDR1 is SEHNR and CDR2 is FQNEAQ in the germline V gene (reference sequence).

The rearrangement uses TRBV2 and TRBJ2-1; D might be TRBD1 or TRBD2, each matching 5 bases. The J call could be wrong; TRBJ2-5 is a better fit for the DNA end. Germline V gene data show CDR1 as SNHLY and CDR2 as FYNNEI. CDR3 length: 14 amino acids. Here the CDR3 reads CASSVSGRGETQYF. The DNA of the CDR3 is TGTGCCAGCAGTGTATCGGGGCGAGGAGAGACCCAGTACTTC.

This rearrangement joins TRBV7-2 to TRBJ2-1; D perhaps matches TRBD1 (6 bases). Germline V gives CDR1 SGHTA, CDR2 FQGNSA. The V gene lost 4 bases and the J gene lost 3 bases, with 16 bases spanning the gap. This CDR3 spans 16 amino acids. CDR3: CASSSFPGTYYNEQFF. CDR3 sequence (DNA): TGTGCCAGCAGCTCGTTCCCAGGGACATACTACAATGAGCAGTTCTTC. The full variable domain, in which reference TRBV7-2 and TRBJ2-1 provide the parts outside the CDR3, is GAGVSQSPSNKVTEKGKDVELRCDPISGHTALYWYRQSLGQGLEFLIYFQGNSAPDKSGLPSDRFSAERTGGSVSTLTIQRTQQEDSAVYLCASSSFPGTYYNEQFFGPGTRLTVL.

This clonotype occurred a few times. The chain joins TRBV5-1 to TRBJ1-2; D remains ambiguous. V lost 4 bases and J lost 8, with 15 bases in between. The CDR3 spans 13 residues. CDR1 and CDR2 (germline): SGHRS, YFSETQ. CDR3 sequence (DNA): TGCGCCAGCAGCACTGACCCGTGGAAAGGCTACACCTTC. Protein product: CASSTDPWKGYTF.

This sequence joins TRBV10-3 and TRBJ1-4; no clear D gene. V lost 10 bases to trimming and J lost 5 bases, with 14 bases between them. There are 13 residues in the CDR3. CDR1 and CDR2 from the germline V gene are ENHRY and SYGVKD. The CDR3 DNA follows: TGTGCCACCACCAACTACGAGAATGAAAAACTGTTTTTT. It encodes CATTNYENEKLFF.

The rearrangement joins TRBV5-1 to TRBJ2-1; D might be TRBD2 (5 bases). Between the trimmed V and J ends, which lost 1 base and 0 bases, there was a span of 11 bases. This CDR3 has 16 residues. Looked up from germline, CDR1 is SGHRS and CDR2 is YFSETQ. CDR3 sequence (DNA): TGCGCCAGCAGCTTGATGCGGGCCAGCTCCTACAATGAGCAGTTCTTC. Its translation is CASSLMRASSYNEQFF.

The sample holds a few counts of this clonotype. This CDR3 is CASSHGRQWNIQYF. CDR3 bases: TGTGCCAGCAGCCATGGCAGACAGTGGAACATTCAGTACTTC. The V call is TRBV3-1, the J call TRBJ2-4, with a weak D call TRBD1 (5 bases). Trimming removed 3 bases from V and 7 bases from J, with 13 bases in between. CDR1 and CDR2 from the germline V gene are LGHDT and YNNKEL (reference sequence). The CDR3 spans 14 residues.

This clonotype was seen more than once but under ten times. The chain employs TRBV28 and TRBJ2-2; D remains unclear. The V gene lost 7 bases and the J gene lost 6 bases, with 18 bases spanning the gap. The CDR3 totals 15 residues. CDR1 is MDHEN, CDR2 SYDVKM, per germline. The CDR3 nucleotides read TGTGCCAGCACCTTGGGCCCCCTCCATGCCGGGGAGCTGTTTTTT. This translates into CASTLGPLHAGELFF.

The chain employs TRBV2 and TRBJ2-1; weak D call: TRBD2 (6 bases). The DNA end is more similar to TRBJ2-5, so the J call may be wrong. The CDR3 has 12 residues. Germline assignment: CDR1 SNHLY and CDR2 FYNNEI. This CDR3 reads CASKPGEKTQYF. DNA for the CDR3: TGTGCCAGCAAGCCGGGGGAAAAGACCCAGTACTTC.

This chain joins TRBV20-1 and TRBJ1-1, with 7 bases lining up with TRBD1. The germline gives CDR1 DFQATT, CDR2 SNEGSKA (reference sequence). There are 13 residues in the CDR3. The CDR3 DNA reads as TGCGCCTCCAGCAGGGGGAGGGACACTGAAGCTTTCTTT. Its translation is CASSRGRDTEAFF.

V usage is TRBV29-1 and J usage is TRBJ1-4; 9 nucleotides line up with TRBD1. After removal of 0 bases from V and 11 bases from J, the junction contained 7 bases not matched to a gene. The CDR3 runs to 14 residues. Germline V gene data show CDR1 as SQVTM and CDR2 as ANQGSEA. The CDR3 region is CSVEEGQGYGKLFF. The CDR3, as DNA: TGCAGCGTTGAAGAGGGACAGGGTTATGGTAAACTGTTTTTT.

The chain combines TRBV20-1 with TRBJ2-6; D possibly uses TRBD1 or TRBD2 (7 bases each). Germline V gene lookup returns CDR1 DFQATT and CDR2 SNEGSKA (reference sequence). CDR3 length equals 17 residues. V was pared by 6 bases and J by 0 bases, with 18 bases between. CDR3 loop: CSASGGDRVSGANVLTF. The CDR3 DNA follows: TGCAGTGCCAGTGGGGGGGACAGAGTCTCTGGGGCCAACGTCCTGACTTTC.

This clonotype was seen a few times. The chain uses TRBV4-1 and TRBJ2-4, with 10 bases identical to TRBD1. Trimming cost V 3 bases and J 7 bases; bases outside gene matches: 9. There are 16 residues in the CDR3. Germline values: CDR1 MGHRA, CDR2 YSYEKL. The CDR3 loop is CASSHEKTGGLNIQYF. The CDR3 nucleotides are TGCGCCAGCAGCCACGAAAAGACAGGGGGCCTGAACATTCAGTACTTC.